This entry features one TCR beta chain sequence. What it binds is unknown. This sample is part of a study of a mutant IDH1 vaccine in newly diagnosed glioma. Study results and caveats: Any relationship between pseudoprogression and changes in top peripheral T cell clonotypes seemed absent.

Here immunoSEQ multiplex PCR was the method, and the copy in TCRdb shows in-frame clones only, minus some. Altogether 30,000 to 35,000 clones are present, 89% being singletons, with the ten largest covering around 2.4%. Time point of the sample: week 47, end of study. Each dose of the vaccine consisted of 300 ug of mutant IDH1 20-mer peptide, with topical imiquimod. Eight vaccinations reached patients in weeks 1, 3, 5, 7, 11, 15, 19 and 23. This TCR derives from a man aged 40-49 years with glioma. This sample comprised PBMCs, obtained from a glioma patient whose treatment included an IDH1 peptide vaccine.

In DNA, the CDR3 is TGTGCCAGCAGTAGGCAGGGGGTCACTGAGCAGTTCTTC. It translates to CASSRQGVTEQFF. This chain links TRBV6-4 with TRBJ2-1, with TRBD1 matching over 7 bases. The V and J ends lost 5 bases and 9 bases, in that order; junction bases with no gene match: 7. This CDR3 contains 13 residues. CDR1 and CDR2 (germline): MRHNA, SNTAGT.